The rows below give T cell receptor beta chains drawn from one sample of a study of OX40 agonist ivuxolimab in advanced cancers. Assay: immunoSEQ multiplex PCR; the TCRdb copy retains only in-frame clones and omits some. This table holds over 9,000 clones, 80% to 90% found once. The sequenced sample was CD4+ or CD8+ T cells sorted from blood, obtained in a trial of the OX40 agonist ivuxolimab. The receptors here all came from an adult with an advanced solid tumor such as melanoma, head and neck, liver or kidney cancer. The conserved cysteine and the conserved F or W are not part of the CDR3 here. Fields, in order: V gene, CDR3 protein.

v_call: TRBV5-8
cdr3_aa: ASSLSRGRYEQY

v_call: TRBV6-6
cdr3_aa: ASTPVLNTEAF

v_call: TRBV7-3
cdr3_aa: ASSLTYSGRVIEAF

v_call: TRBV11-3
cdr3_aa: ASSPRGYEQY

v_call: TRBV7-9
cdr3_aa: ASSLSRLAGDSDTQY

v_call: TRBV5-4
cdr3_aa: ASSLGLAGGSYEQY

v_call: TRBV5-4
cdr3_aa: ASSLNNRPLH

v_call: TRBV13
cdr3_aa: ASRLSTGGFNSPLH

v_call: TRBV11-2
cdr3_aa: ASSLSRAVNYGYT

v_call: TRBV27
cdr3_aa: ASSTSITYNEQF

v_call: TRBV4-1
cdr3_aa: ASSQGGPSLNEQY

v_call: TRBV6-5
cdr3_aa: ASSRQSSYNEQF

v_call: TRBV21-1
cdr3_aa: ASSKAPVGSYNEQF

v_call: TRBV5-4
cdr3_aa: ASSPAMDPYEQY

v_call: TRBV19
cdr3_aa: ASAGTGDSGELF

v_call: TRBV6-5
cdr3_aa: ASSSQSYGYT

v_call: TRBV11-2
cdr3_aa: ASSFDGTGNGYT

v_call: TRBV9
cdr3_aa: ASSVGRGSYNEQF

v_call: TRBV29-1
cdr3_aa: SVATGRNTGELF

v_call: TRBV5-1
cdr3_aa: ASSYAQAYEQY

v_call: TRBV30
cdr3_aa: AWSEGNTEAF